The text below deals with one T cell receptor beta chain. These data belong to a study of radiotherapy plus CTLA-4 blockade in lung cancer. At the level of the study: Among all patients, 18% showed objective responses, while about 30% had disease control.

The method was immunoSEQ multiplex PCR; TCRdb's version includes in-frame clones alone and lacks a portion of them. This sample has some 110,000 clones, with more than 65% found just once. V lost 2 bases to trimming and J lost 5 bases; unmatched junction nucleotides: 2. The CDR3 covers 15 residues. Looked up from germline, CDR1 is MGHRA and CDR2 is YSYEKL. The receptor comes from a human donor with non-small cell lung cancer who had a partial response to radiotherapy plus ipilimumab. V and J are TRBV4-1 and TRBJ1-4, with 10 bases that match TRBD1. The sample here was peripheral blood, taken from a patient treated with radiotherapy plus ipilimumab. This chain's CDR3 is CASSQWGQGNEKLFF. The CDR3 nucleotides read TGCGCCAGCAGCCAATGGGGACAGGGGAATGAAAAACTGTTTTTT.